These 10 T cell receptor beta chains were sequenced from one sample in a study of blood T cell repertoires in COVID-19. Libraries were prepared by immunoSEQ multiplex PCR; TCRdb keeps only in-frame clonotypes and omits some of them. Of about 190,000 clones listed, over 75% are singletons. Sequenced input: peripheral blood. These TCRs come from a woman between 45 and 65 years old with acute or convalescent COVID-19.

V is TRBV7-2 and J is TRBJ1-1, with a weak D call TRBD1 (6 bases). In germline, CDR1 is SGHTA, CDR2 FQGNSA. V lost 2 bases and J lost 8, with 18 bases in between. CDR3 length: 15 amino acids. CDR3 nucleotides: TGTGCCAGCAGCTTATATTCCGGGCAGGGGACGGAAGCTTTCTTT. It is translated as CASSLYSGQGTEAFF.

CDR3: CASSPGLASAAGELFF. The CDR3 region has the DNA TGTGCCAGCTCACCGGGACTGGCTAGCGCGGCCGGGGAGCTGTTTTTT. The V call is TRBV18, the J call TRBJ2-2, with D possibly TRBD2 on 6 matching bases. CDR3 length equals 16 residues. Trimming removed 3 bases from V and 6 bases from J, with 17 bases in between. In germline, CDR1 is KGHSH, CDR2 LQKENI. Looking up the rest from reference TRBV18 and TRBJ2-2 gives the full variable domain: NAGVMQNPRHLVRRRGQEARLRCSPMKGHSHVYWYRQLPEEGLKFMVYLQKENIIDESGMPKERFSAEFPKEGPSILRIQQVVRGDSAAYFCASSPGLASAAGELFFGEGSRLTVL.

CDR3 DNA: TGCGCCAGCAGTCTCTTAATAGCGGCGGCAGATACGCAGTATTTT. Its translation is CASSLLIAAADTQYF. The chain employs TRBV10-1 and TRBJ2-3; the D gene is possibly TRBD2 (6 bases). V lost 5 bases and J 4 bases, leaving 16 bases between the germline ends. The CDR3 runs 15 residues. Per germline, CDR1 WNHNN and CDR2 SYGVQD (reference sequence).

The chain has TRBV9 and TRBJ2-1; 8 bases match TRBD1. Germline CDR1 reads SGDLS; CDR2 reads YYNGEE. The V and J ends lost 0 bases and 7 bases, in that order; junction bases with no gene match: 15. The CDR3 runs 18 residues. For the CDR3, the DNA is TGTGCCAGCAGCGTAGTGTCCCTAATTCAGGGGGCAAGGAATGAGCAGTTCTTC. It specifies CASSVVSLIQGARNEQFF.

The V call is TRBV5-5, the J call TRBJ2-3, with 9 bases identical to TRBD2. V shed 0 bases, J shed 2 bases, and the junction held 10 bases outside the gene matches. The CDR3 runs to 18 residues. Germline V gene lookup returns CDR1 SGHKS and CDR2 YYEKEE (reference sequence). CDR3 DNA sequence: TGTGCCAGCAGCTTGGGATGGCGGGGGGGCCGGAACACAGATACGCAGTATTTT. As protein: CASSLGWRGGRNTDTQYF.

The V and J genes are TRBV18 and TRBJ2-7; TRBD1 aligns across 7 bases. CDR1 and CDR2 from the germline V gene are KGHSH and LQKENI. This CDR3 is built from 13 residues. The V segment lost 5 bases and the J segment 1 base; nucleotides outside the gene matches: 2. The CDR3: CASSLQGSYEQYF. The CDR3 DNA follows: TGTGCCAGCTCATTACAGGGGTCCTACGAGCAGTACTTC.

In its sample, this clone was seen once. The chain has TRBV28 and TRBJ1-5, with 10 nucleotides matching TRBD1. This CDR3 spans 18 amino acids. Germline trimming cut 6 bases from V and 1 base from J; bases unmatched to any gene: 12. Germline V gene sequence: CDR1 MDHEN, CDR2 SYDVKM. The CDR3 DNA sequence: TGTGCCAGCAGCCTAGGACAGGGGGGGATGAGGAGCAATCAGCCCCAGCATTTT. This translates into CASSLGQGGMRSNQPQHF.

Here the CDR3 DNA reads TGTGCCAGCAGTGAATCCGTAGGCACAGATACGCAGTATTTT. Its protein is CASSESVGTDTQYF. This rearrangement joins TRBV6-1 to TRBJ2-3; D remains unclear. From germline, CDR1 is MNHNS and CDR2 SASEGT. The V end lost 2 bases, the J end lost 1 base, and 7 bases lay between the germline ends. The CDR3 runs 14 residues.

This clone was observed a handful of times. The chain uses TRBV5-4 and TRBJ2-1, with TRBD2 identical over 8 bases. The germline CDR1 and CDR2 sequences are SGHNT and YYREEE (reference sequence). CDR3 length: 16 residues. Losses at the gene ends were 4 bases for V and 8 bases for J; bases not matched to a gene: 14. CDR3 nucleotides: TGTGCCAGCAGCCCACCCAAGCGGGGGCTGGGGGATGAGCAGTTCTTC. Protein: CASSPPKRGLGDEQFF.

This clone appeared once. The rearrangement joins TRBV7-6 to TRBJ1-4; no reliable D call. Germline lookup yields CDR1 SGHVS and CDR2 FNYEAQ. This CDR3 spans 11 amino acids. V was shortened by 3 bases and J by 8 bases, with 4 bases between the two germline ends. The chain's CDR3 is CASSFSEKLFF. In nucleotides, the CDR3 is TGTGCCAGCAGCTTCTCCGAAAAACTGTTTTTT.